These T cell receptor beta chains were read from a single sample in a study of beta chain features in type 1 diabetes. Here immunoSEQ multiplex PCR was the method, and the copy in TCRdb shows in-frame clones only, minus some. Among 150,000 to 200,000 clones listed, about 63% were seen once. The specimen sequenced was naive CD4+ T cells from blood. The receptor set was obtained from a man aged 30 to 45 with type 1 diabetes. Each CDR3 is given with its conserved first and last residue. The order of the fields is CDR3 DNA, CDR3 protein, D gene, V gene, J gene, clone size. D genes are given only for firm matches. Rows may omit the clone size; those that give it use once, few, many or a size class.

TGTGCCAGCAGCCCTGGGACTAGCGGCCTTACAGATACGCAGTATTTT,CASSPGTSGLTDTQYF,TRBD2,TRBV7-2,TRBJ2-3,-
TGTGCCAGCAGCAAAGCTCGGCCCGGGGGGGCCAAAAACATTCAGTACTTC,CASSKARPGGAKNIQYF,-,TRBV21-1,TRBJ2-4,-
TGTGCCATCAGTGAACCAAACACCGGGGAGCTGTTTTTT,CAISEPNTGELFF,-,TRBV10-3,TRBJ2-2,-
TGTGCCAGCAGCTTAGTAGACAGGGGGACGAAGCAGTACTTC,CASSLVDRGTKQYF,TRBD1,TRBV13,TRBJ2-7,-
TGTGCCTGGAGACCTACTGGGACAGGGGGAAGTCAGCCCCAGCATTTT,CAWRPTGTGGSQPQHF,TRBD1,TRBV30,TRBJ1-5,-
TGTGCCAGCAGTGAGACAGGGCCCACAGATACGCAGTATTTT,CASSETGPTDTQYF,TRBD1,TRBV25-1,TRBJ2-3,few
TGTGCCAGCAGCGCAACAGGGGACGAGCAGTACTTC,CASSATGDEQYF,TRBD1,TRBV7-9,TRBJ2-7,-
TGTGCCTGGAGTACCGGGACTAGCGGGGGCAATGAGCAGTTCTTC,CAWSTGTSGGNEQFF,TRBD2,TRBV30,TRBJ2-1,once
TGTGCCACCAGCGGGCCGGGACCATCCCAATACGAGCAGTACTTC,CATSGPGPSQYEQYF,-,TRBV15,TRBJ2-7,-
TGTGCCAGCAGCGGAGGGACCCAGTACTTC,CASSGGTQYF,-,TRBV7-2,TRBJ2-5,-
TGTGCCTGGAGTTGGCTAGCCAAAAACATTCAGTACTTC,CAWSWLAKNIQYF,-,TRBV30,TRBJ2-4,-
TGTGCCAGCAGCCTGCGGTGGTCAGATACGCAGTATTTT,CASSLRWSDTQYF,-,TRBV9,TRBJ2-3,-
TGTGCCAGCAGCTTAGCCCTAGCGGGGGGGCTGAATGAGCAGTTCTTC,CASSLALAGGLNEQFF,TRBD2,TRBV11-2,TRBJ2-1,-
TGTGCCAGCAGCTCCGCGAGCGGTGGTGAGACCCAGTACTTC,CASSSASGGETQYF,-,TRBV5-4,TRBJ2-5,-
TGTGCCAGCAGTTTGGGTTCAGACTATGGCTACACCTTC,CASSLGSDYGYTF,-,TRBV28,TRBJ1-2,few
TGCGCCAGCAGCCAAGTCTATCTTGGACAGGGGTGGAATGAGCAGTTCTTC,CASSQVYLGQGWNEQFF,TRBD1,TRBV4-3,TRBJ2-1,-
TGTGCCACGTCAGCCAGCTCCTATAATTCACCCCTCCACTTT,CATSASSYNSPLHF,-,TRBV25-1,TRBJ1-6,-
TGTGCCAGCAGTGTGACAAAGGCCAACGTCCTGACTTTC,CASSVTKANVLTF,-,TRBV25-1,TRBJ2-6,-
TGTGCCAGCAGCTTACTTCGACAGGGAGAATCACCCCTCCACTTT,CASSLLRQGESPLHF,TRBD1,TRBV7-2,TRBJ1-6,-
TGTGCCAGCAGGGCGGGACTAGCGGCTAAAGGCACAGATACGCAGTATTTT,CASRAGLAAKGTDTQYF,TRBD2,TRBV28,TRBJ2-3,few
TGTGCCAGCAGCCCTCGGACAGGGGCGGACACCGGGGAGCTGTTTTTT,CASSPRTGADTGELFF,TRBD1,TRBV6-6,TRBJ2-2,-
TGTGCCAGCACAGGACTAGCGGGGCCAACAGATACGCAGTATTTT,CASTGLAGPTDTQYF,TRBD2,TRBV2,TRBJ2-3,few
TGTGCCAGCAGCCCACGCCGGGTGAAAGTGGTCCAGTACCAAGAGACCCAGTACTTC,CASSPRRVKVVQYQETQYF,-,TRBV13,TRBJ2-5,-
TGTGCCTGTCTTACAGGGAATCCCTACAATGAGCAGTTCTTC,CACLTGNPYNEQFF,-,TRBV30,TRBJ2-1,-